Listed below are T cell receptor beta chains from one sample, sequenced in a study of T cell repertoires in cytomegalovirus infection. TCRdb ran MiXCR on the reads and lists one entry per CDR3 protein. The sample consists of 310,000 or so distinct CDR3 sequences, 15% to 20% of them appearing once. Material: PBMCs. These receptors were collected from a human donor in good health (CMV status not recorded). Some clones in this sample may be carry-over from other donors' samples. CDR3s include the opening cysteine and the closing phenylalanine or tryptophan.

CASSFGRVNQPQHF,TRBV12-3/TRBV12-4,TRBJ1-5
CASSAEGTADTQYF,TRBV7-3,TRBJ2-3
CASSSGQGKETQYF,TRBV28,TRBJ2-5
CASSFDVARLDTQYF,TRBV12-3/TRBV12-4,TRBJ2-3
CASSYYGGSPYEQYF,TRBV6-6,TRBJ2-7
CASSYSRSTELSGNTIYF,TRBV6-5,TRBJ1-3
CAISGGPVQKVDTGELFF,TRBV10-3,TRBJ2-2
CASRGRGTNYGYTF,TRBV27,TRBJ1-2
CASSSLGTVRETQYF,TRBV6-1,TRBJ2-5
CATQFDLWIGELFF,TRBV6-1,TRBJ2-2
CASSDRTGGDEQYF,TRBV2,TRBJ2-7
CASSADIGDLYSNEQFF,TRBV25-1,TRBJ2-1
CSARDSQETQYF,TRBV20-1,TRBJ2-5
CASSTSYEQYF,TRBV7-8,TRBJ2-7
CATSDLSAGGSTDTQYF,TRBV24-1,TRBJ2-3
CANSTNTRGEQFF,TRBV6-5,TRBJ2-1
CASSQGQGAVGELFF,TRBV6-1,TRBJ2-2
CASSFLRGGEPPLHF,TRBV28,TRBJ1-6
CSARPAGNTIYF,TRBV20-1,TRBJ1-3
CASSPAEAGPHRDEQFF,TRBV4-1,TRBJ2-1
CASSLVSFYEQYF,TRBV5-8,TRBJ2-7
CASSPFGAVSSYEQYF,TRBV3-1,TRBJ2-7
CSAREGRPANTGELFF,TRBV20-1,TRBJ2-2
CSARDIETGDHQPQHF,TRBV20-1,TRBJ1-5
CASRYPGVTGGFRDTQYF,TRBV7-9,TRBJ2-3
CSASYSNQPQHF,TRBV20-1,TRBJ1-5
CSARDPGRVEKLFF,TRBV20-1,TRBJ1-4
CASSQERARGLNNEQFF,TRBV4-1,TRBJ2-1
CASSRGAAESPLHF,TRBV12-3/TRBV12-4,TRBJ1-6
CASRQGVQTNTGELFF,TRBV2,TRBJ2-2
CASSLASPYGYTF,TRBV7-2,TRBJ1-2
CASSFGEGETQYF,TRBV28,TRBJ2-5
CASSSTVVDYEQYF,TRBV12-3/TRBV12-4,TRBJ2-7
CASRPTDRPYNEQFF,TRBV12-3/TRBV12-4,TRBJ2-1
CSARALQDYSNQPQHF,TRBV20-1,TRBJ1-5
CASSLATSRKTQYF,TRBV7-2,TRBJ2-5
CASSQAARDNTEAFF,TRBV4-1,TRBJ1-1
CATQGARRNTIYF,TRBV28,TRBJ1-3
CASSPRTDNTEAFF,TRBV18,TRBJ1-1
CSAGGGNNSPLHF,TRBV20-1,TRBJ1-6
CASSFKDSSYEQYF,TRBV7-2,TRBJ2-7
CASQGYSTDTQYF,TRBV12-3/TRBV12-4,TRBJ2-3
CASSQDPPGLSYEQYF,TRBV3-1,TRBJ2-7
CASSLTRDSYTQYF,TRBV7-2,TRBJ2-5
CASSSIGPISSGGTQETQYF,TRBV6-1,TRBJ2-5
CASSQGRTSGNTIYF,TRBV4-3,TRBJ1-3